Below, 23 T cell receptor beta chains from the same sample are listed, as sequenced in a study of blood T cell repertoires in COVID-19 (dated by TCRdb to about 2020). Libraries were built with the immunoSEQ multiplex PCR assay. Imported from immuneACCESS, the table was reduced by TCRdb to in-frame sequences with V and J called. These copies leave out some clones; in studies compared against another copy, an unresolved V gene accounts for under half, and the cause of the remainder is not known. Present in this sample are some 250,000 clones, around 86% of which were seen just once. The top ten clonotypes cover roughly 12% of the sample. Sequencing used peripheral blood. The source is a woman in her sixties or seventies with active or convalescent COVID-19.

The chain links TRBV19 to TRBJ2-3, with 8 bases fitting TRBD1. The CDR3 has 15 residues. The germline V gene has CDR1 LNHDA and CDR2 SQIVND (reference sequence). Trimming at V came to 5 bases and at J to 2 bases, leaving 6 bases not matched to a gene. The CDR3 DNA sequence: TGTGCCAGTAGTCCACGGACAGGGACCACAGATACGCAGTATTTT. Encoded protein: CASSPRTGTTDTQYF.

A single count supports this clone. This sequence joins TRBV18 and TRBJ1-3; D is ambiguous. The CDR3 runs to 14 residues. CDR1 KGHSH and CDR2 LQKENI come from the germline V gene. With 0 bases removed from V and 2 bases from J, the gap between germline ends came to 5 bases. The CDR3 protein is CASSPPTAGNTIYF. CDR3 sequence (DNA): TGTGCCAGCTCACCACCAACAGCTGGAAACACCATATATTTT.

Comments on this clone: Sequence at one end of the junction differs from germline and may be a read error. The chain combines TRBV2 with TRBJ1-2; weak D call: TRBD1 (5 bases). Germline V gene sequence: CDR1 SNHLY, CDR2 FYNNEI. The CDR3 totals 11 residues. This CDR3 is CASSERGRRGF. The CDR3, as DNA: TGTGCCAGCAGTGAAAGGGGCCGGCGGGGCTTC.

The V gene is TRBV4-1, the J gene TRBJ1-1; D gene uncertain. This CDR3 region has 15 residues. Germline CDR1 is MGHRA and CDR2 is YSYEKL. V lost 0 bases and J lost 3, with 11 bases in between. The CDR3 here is CASSQDGGEYTEAFF. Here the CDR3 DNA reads TGCGCCAGCAGCCAAGACGGCGGGGAGTACACTGAAGCTTTCTTT.

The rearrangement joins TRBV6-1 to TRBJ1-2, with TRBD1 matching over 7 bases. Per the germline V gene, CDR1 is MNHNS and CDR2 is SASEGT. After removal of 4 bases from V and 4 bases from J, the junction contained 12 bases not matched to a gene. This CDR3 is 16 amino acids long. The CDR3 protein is CASSGLDRRDGYGYTF. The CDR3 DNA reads TGTGCCAGCAGTGGGCTGGACAGGAGAGACGGCTATGGCTACACCTTC.

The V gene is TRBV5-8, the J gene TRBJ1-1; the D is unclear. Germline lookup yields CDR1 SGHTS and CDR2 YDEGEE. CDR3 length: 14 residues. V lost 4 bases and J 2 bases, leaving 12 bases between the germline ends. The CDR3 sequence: CASSLPQENTEAFF. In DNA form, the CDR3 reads TGTGCCAGCAGCCTTCCTCAGGAAAACACTGAAGCTTTCTTT.

The CDR3 DNA reads TGTGCCAGCTCACCGTCCACAGTCCGGGGAACGGGTGGCTACACCTTC. Its protein is CASSPSTVRGTGGYTF. The genes are TRBV18 and TRBJ1-2; D gene uncertain. Germline V gene data show CDR1 as KGHSH and CDR2 as LQKENI. The CDR3 length is 16 residues. The V end lost 3 bases, the J end lost 7 bases, and 21 bases lay between the germline ends.

Here the CDR3 DNA reads TGTGCCAGCTCACCCGACAGGACCGAGGGCAATCAGCCCCAGCATTTT. Encoded protein: CASSPDRTEGNQPQHF. The genes are TRBV18 and TRBJ1-5, with TRBD1 as a possible D gene (6 bases). In germline, CDR1 is KGHSH, CDR2 LQKENI. Trimming took 3 bases from V and 2 from J, leaving 14 bases between them. The CDR3 is made up of 16 amino acids. Combining the CDR3 with reference TRBV18 and TRBJ1-5 gives the whole variable domain NAGVMQNPRHLVRRRGQEARLRCSPMKGHSHVYWYRQLPEEGLKFMVYLQKENIIDESGMPKERFSAEFPKEGPSILRIQQVVRGDSAAYFCASSPDRTEGNQPQHFGDGTRLSIL.

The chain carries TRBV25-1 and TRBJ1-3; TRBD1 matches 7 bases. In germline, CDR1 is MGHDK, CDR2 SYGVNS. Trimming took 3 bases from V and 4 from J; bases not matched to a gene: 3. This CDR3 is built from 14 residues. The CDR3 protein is CASSERGRGNTIYF. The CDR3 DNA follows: TGTGCCAGCAGTGAGAGGGGGCGAGGAAACACCATATATTTT.

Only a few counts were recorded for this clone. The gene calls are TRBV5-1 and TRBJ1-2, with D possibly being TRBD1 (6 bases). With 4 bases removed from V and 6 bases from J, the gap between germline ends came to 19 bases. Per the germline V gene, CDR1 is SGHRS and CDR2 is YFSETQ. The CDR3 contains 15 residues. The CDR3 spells CASSESTGTPDGYTF. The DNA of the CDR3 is TGCGCCAGCAGCGAATCAACCGGGACACCCGATGGCTACACCTTC.

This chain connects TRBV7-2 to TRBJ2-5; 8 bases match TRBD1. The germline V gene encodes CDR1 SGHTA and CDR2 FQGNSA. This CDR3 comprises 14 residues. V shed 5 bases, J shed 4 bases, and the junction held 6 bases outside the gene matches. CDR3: CASSDTGQGETQYF. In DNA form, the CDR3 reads TGTGCCAGCAGCGACACCGGACAGGGAGAGACCCAGTACTTC.

CDR3: CASSLNFLALRSNTGELFF. CDR3 in DNA: TGTGCCAGCAGCTTAAACTTCCTAGCGCTGAGGTCGAACACCGGGGAGCTGTTTTTT. The chain recombines TRBV7-6 with TRBJ2-2; maybe TRBD2 (6 bases). Germline CDR1 reads SGHVS; CDR2 reads FNYEAQ. V was clipped by 2 bases and J by 0 bases, with 19 bases between them. The CDR3 sequence is 19 residues long.

The CDR3 DNA is TGTGCCAGCAGCGCCCGGGACAGGGTAGGGCAGCCCCAGCATTTT. It yields the protein CASSARDRVGQPQHF. The gene calls are TRBV6-5 and TRBJ1-5; TRBD1 matches 9 bases. The CDR3 covers 15 residues. Per germline, CDR1 MNHEY and CDR2 SVGAGI. V gave up 6 bases and J gave up 7 bases; unmatched junction bases: 10.

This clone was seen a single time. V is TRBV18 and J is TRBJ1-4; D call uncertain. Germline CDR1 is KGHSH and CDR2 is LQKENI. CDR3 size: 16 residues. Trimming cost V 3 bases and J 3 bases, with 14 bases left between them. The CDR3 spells CASSPSLGRANEKLFF. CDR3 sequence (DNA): TGTGCCAGCTCACCCTCCTTGGGCAGAGCTAATGAAAAACTGTTTTTT.

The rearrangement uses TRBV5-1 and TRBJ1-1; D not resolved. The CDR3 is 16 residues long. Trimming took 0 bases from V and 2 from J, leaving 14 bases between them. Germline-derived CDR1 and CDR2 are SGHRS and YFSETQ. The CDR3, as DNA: TGCGCCAGCAGCTTGGGGGTCGAGGGAGGAAACACTGAAGCTTTCTTT. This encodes CASSLGVEGGNTEAFF.

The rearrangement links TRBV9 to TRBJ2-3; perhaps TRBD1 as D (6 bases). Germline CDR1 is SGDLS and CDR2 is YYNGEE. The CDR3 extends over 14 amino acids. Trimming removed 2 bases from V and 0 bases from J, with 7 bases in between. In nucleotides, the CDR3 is TGTGCCAGCAGCGTTACAGGGAGCACAGATACGCAGTATTTT. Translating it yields CASSVTGSTDTQYF.

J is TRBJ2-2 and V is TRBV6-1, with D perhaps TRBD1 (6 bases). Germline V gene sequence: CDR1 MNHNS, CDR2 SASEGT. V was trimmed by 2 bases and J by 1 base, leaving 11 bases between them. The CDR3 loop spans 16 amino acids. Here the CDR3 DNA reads TGTGCCAGCAGTGAACAGGGGCCCATGAACACCGGGGAGCTGTTTTTT. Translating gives CASSEQGPMNTGELFF.

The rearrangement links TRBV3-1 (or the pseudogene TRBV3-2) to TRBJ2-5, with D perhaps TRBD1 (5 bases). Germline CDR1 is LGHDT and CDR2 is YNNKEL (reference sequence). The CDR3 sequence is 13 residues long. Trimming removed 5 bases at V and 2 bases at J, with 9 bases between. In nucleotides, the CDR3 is TGTGCCAGCAGCTTAGGGGCTCAAGAGACCCAGTACTTC. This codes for CASSLGAQETQYF.

The CDR3 DNA sequence: TGTGCCAGTAGTAACCTTATAGCGGGGGGGCGTTTAAGGGAGCTGTTTTTT. Protein: CASSNLIAGGRLRELFF. V gene TRBV19 combines with J gene TRBJ2-2; 11 nucleotides align to TRBD2. The CDR3 contains 17 residues. V shed 4 bases and J 9 bases; nucleotides not matched to a gene: 13. CDR1 is LNHDA and CDR2 is SQIVND in the germline V gene (reference sequence).

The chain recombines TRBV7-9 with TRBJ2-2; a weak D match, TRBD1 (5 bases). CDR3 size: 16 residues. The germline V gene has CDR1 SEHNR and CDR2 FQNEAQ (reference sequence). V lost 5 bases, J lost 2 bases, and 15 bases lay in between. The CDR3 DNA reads TGTGCCAGCAGCCCCCTAAGGGGCGGTAACACCGGGGAGCTGTTTTTT. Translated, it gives CASSPLRGGNTGELFF.

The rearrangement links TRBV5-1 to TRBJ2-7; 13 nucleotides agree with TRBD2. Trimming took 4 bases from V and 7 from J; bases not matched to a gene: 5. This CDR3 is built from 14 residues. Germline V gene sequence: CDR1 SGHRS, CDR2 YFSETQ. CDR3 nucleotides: TGCGCCAGCAGCCTAAGGACTAGCGGGGGAGAGCAGTACTTC. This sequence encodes CASSLRTSGGEQYF.

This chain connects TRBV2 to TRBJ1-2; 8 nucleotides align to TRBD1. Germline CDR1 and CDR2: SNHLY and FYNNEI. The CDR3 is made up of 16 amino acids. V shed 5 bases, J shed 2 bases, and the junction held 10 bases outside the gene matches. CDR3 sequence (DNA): TGTGCCAGCAGTCAAGATCGGTACAGGGGGAACTATGGCTACACCTTC. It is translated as CASSQDRYRGNYGYTF.

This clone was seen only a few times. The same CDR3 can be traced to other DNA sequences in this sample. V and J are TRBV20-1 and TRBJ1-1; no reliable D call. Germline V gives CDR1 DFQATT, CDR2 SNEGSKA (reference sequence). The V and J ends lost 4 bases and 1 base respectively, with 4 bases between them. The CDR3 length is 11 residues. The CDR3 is CSATGNTEAFF. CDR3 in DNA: TGCAGTGCTACAGGGAACACTGAAGCTTTCTTT.